The subject of this entry is one T cell receptor (beta chain). The data were obtained in a study of blood T cell repertoires in COVID-19. Overall study context: From the United States, Italy and Spain came samples of acute and convalescent COVID-19. PBMCs, B-cell-depleted T cells, or T cells provided the cDNA or gDNA that made up the material.

Germline V lookup: CDR1 LGHDT, CDR2 YNNKEL (reference sequence). The V segment lost 3 bases and the J segment 7 bases; nucleotides outside the gene matches: 6. The CDR3 is 15 amino acids. Original processing methods: Amplification of reference gene primers provided the estimated nucleated cell counts. Produced via immunoSEQ multiplex PCR; TCRdb's table is partial and in-frame only. That table is the source of V, J and clone size, and D and trimming were worked out from the DNA. The sample records 90,000 to 120,000 clones, about three quarters being singletons. The sequenced sample was peripheral blood. The receptor was isolated from a man in his 70s with acute or convalescent COVID-19. This rearrangement joins TRBV3-1 (or the pseudogene TRBV3-2) to TRBJ2-2, with 9 bases fitting TRBD1. CDR3 in amino acids: CASSQGQGFHGELFF. DNA of the CDR3: TGTGCCAGCAGCCAGGGACAGGGTTTTCACGGGGAGCTGTTTTTT.